The present T cell receptor beta chain was sequenced within a study of long-term antiretroviral therapy in people with HIV. Study outcomes and limitations: In samples taken after ART, diversity increased but remained below transplant donor control levels. HIV repertoires covered narrower CDR3 length ranges than controls did.

The CDR3 consists of 15 residues. V trimming: 6 bases; J trimming: 0 bases; junction bases outside the gene matches: 7. Germline CDR1 reads WSHSY; CDR2 reads SAAADI. Comment on this clone: Its antigen is not known.

Investigators performed immunoSEQ version v3.0 at survey level. 40,000-50,000 T-cell genomes per sample were the sequencing target. The method was immunoSEQ multiplex PCR; TCRdb's version includes in-frame clones alone and lacks a portion of them. This repertoire shows roughly 29,000 clones, less than 85% found once; its top ten account for 5.5% to 8.5%. The sequence derives from a man aged 40-49 years with HIV. This rearrangement joins TRBV10-2 to TRBJ2-7, with 8 nucleotides matching TRBD1. The sample here was unsorted PBMCs, taken 0.3 years after starting antiretroviral therapy. The DNA of the CDR3 is TGCGCCAGCAGGACCCGGACAGGGCACTCCTACGAGCAGTACTTC. This codes for CASRTRTGHSYEQYF.